The rows below give T cell receptor beta chains drawn from one sample of a study of blood T cell repertoires in COVID-19. Produced via immunoSEQ multiplex PCR; TCRdb's table is partial and in-frame only. The table shows roughly 59,000 clones, with around 83% occurring only once. Sequences were obtained from peripheral blood. The receptors shown here come from an elderly woman with acute or convalescent COVID-19. The CDR3 runs from the conserved cysteine through the conserved F or W. The D gene is left open where the match is weak. The size of a clone is reported for some rows only, either as once, few or many, or as a class for expanded clones.

J: TRBJ2-1
size: NA
D: TRBD1
V: TRBV27
DNA: TGTGCCAGCAGTTGGGACAGGGGAAATGAGCAGTTCTTC
CDR3: CASSWDRGNEQFF

J: TRBJ2-3
size: NA
D: NA
V: TRBV6-1
DNA: TGTGCCAGCAGTGGGGGAGCGGGCACTAGCACAGATACGCAGTATTTT
CDR3: CASSGGAGTSTDTQYF

J: TRBJ2-5
size: NA
D: NA
V: TRBV7-9
DNA: TGTGCCAGCATCAACACCGGGTCCCCAGAGACCCAGTACTTC
CDR3: CASINTGSPETQYF

J: TRBJ2-7
size: NA
D: NA
V: TRBV7-9
DNA: TGTGCCAGCCTTGAATGGACGAGGGGGTCTTACGAGCAGTACTTC
CDR3: CASLEWTRGSYEQYF

J: TRBJ1-2
size: NA
D: NA
V: TRBV30
DNA: TGTGCCTGGAGAGAGAAGGGGTATGGCTACACCTTC
CDR3: CAWREKGYGYTF

J: TRBJ2-3
size: NA
D: TRBD1
V: TRBV7-9
DNA: TGTGCCAGCAGCCCCGGACAGGGGGCAAACACAGATACGCAGTATTTT
CDR3: CASSPGQGANTDTQYF

J: TRBJ2-3
size: NA
D: NA
V: TRBV18
DNA: TGTGCCAGCTCACCGGGGCAAGGCACAGATACGCAGTATTTT
CDR3: CASSPGQGTDTQYF

J: TRBJ1-2
size: NA
D: NA
V: TRBV6-5
DNA: TGTGCCAGCAGTTACCTCCCCCTAAGTTATGGCTACACCTTC
CDR3: CASSYLPLSYGYTF

J: TRBJ2-1
size: NA
D: TRBD2
V: TRBV7-3
DNA: TGTGCCAGCAGCTCCACCCCGACTAGCGGGAGTTCAAATGAGCAGTTCTTC
CDR3: CASSSTPTSGSSNEQFF

J: TRBJ1-5
size: NA
D: NA
V: TRBV19
DNA: TGTGCCAGCCAACTACTTAATCAGCCCCAGCATTTT
CDR3: CASQLLNQPQHF

J: TRBJ1-1
size: NA
D: NA
V: TRBV7-9
DNA: TGTGCCAGCAGCCTAGGGGGAGTGAACACTGAAGCTTTCTTT
CDR3: CASSLGGVNTEAFF

J: TRBJ2-3
size: NA
D: TRBD1
V: TRBV3-1/TRBV3-2
DNA: TGTGCCAGCAGCCACAGGGGGAACACAGATACGCAGTATTTT
CDR3: CASSHRGNTDTQYF

J: TRBJ1-1
size: NA
D: NA
V: TRBV20-1
DNA: TGCAGGGAGGGAGGAATTACTGAAGCTTTCTTT
CDR3: CREGGITEAFF

J: TRBJ2-1
size: NA
D: TRBD2
V: TRBV29-1
DNA: TGCAGCGTTGAAGGCAGAACTAGCGGGAGGGCCCCCAATGTCCAGTTCTTC
CDR3: CSVEGRTSGRAPNVQFF

J: TRBJ1-5
size: NA
D: NA
V: TRBV27
DNA: TGTGCCAGCCGCATGCAGACAGGCAATCAGCCCCAGCATTTT
CDR3: CASRMQTGNQPQHF

J: TRBJ2-2
size: few
D: NA
V: TRBV5-1
DNA: TGCGCCAGCAGCTTAACGACACCCTCCACCGGGGAGCTGTTTTTT
CDR3: CASSLTTPSTGELFF

J: TRBJ2-1
size: NA
D: NA
V: TRBV7-2
DNA: TGTGCCAGCAGCTTAGAAGCTACCTCCTACAATGAGCAGTTCTTC
CDR3: CASSLEATSYNEQFF

J: TRBJ1-1
size: NA
D: NA
V: TRBV29-1
DNA: TGCAGCGCCGTCAGGGTGAACACTGAAGCTTTCTTT
CDR3: CSAVRVNTEAFF

J: TRBJ2-1
size: NA
D: TRBD1
V: TRBV12-3/TRBV12-4
DNA: TGTGCCAGCAGTTTGGCCGGGACAGAGAAGCAGTTCTTC
CDR3: CASSLAGTEKQFF

J: TRBJ2-1
size: NA
D: TRBD2
V: TRBV5-1
DNA: TGCGCCAGCAGCTACTATAGCGGGAGCACTACAATGAAGCAGTTCTTC
CDR3: CASSYYSGSTTMKQFF

J: TRBJ2-2
size: NA
D: TRBD1
V: TRBV5-4
DNA: TGTGCCAGCAGCTACCCCGGGACAGAGATCACGTCGCTGTTTTTT
CDR3: CASSYPGTEITSLFF

J: TRBJ1-1
size: once
D: NA
V: TRBV4-2
DNA: TGTGCCAGCAGCCGGGGGGAGGGGAACACTGAAGCTTTCTTT
CDR3: CASSRGEGNTEAFF

J: TRBJ1-1
size: once
D: TRBD1
V: TRBV5-1
DNA: TGCGCCAGCAGCTGGAGACAGGGGAACACTGAAGCTTTCTTT
CDR3: CASSWRQGNTEAFF

J: TRBJ1-5
size: NA
D: NA
V: TRBV18
DNA: TGTGCCAGCACTGTTACAGGGCTGAGGCAGCCCCAGCATTTT
CDR3: CASTVTGLRQPQHF

J: TRBJ2-4
size: NA
D: TRBD1
V: TRBV6-4
DNA: TGTGCCAGTCCCGGGACAGGGGGAACCAAAAACATTCAGTACTTC
CDR3: CASPGTGGTKNIQYF

J: TRBJ2-7
size: NA
D: NA
V: TRBV10-3
DNA: TGTGCCATCCAGGGGGGAGCGGACTTCGAGCAGTACTTC
CDR3: CAIQGGADFEQYF

J: TRBJ1-5
size: NA
D: NA
V: TRBV6-5
DNA: TGTGCCAGCAGTTCCGGGGTCCTGGCCAATCAGCCCCAGCATTTT
CDR3: CASSSGVLANQPQHF

J: TRBJ2-7
size: once
D: TRBD2
V: TRBV6-2/TRBV6-3
DNA: TGTGCCAGCAGCTCTGGACAGGGCCTAGCGGGGGGGTCCTACGAGCAGTACTTC
CDR3: CASSSGQGLAGGSYEQYF

J: TRBJ1-5
size: NA
D: NA
V: TRBV9
DNA: TGTGCCAGCAGCCCAGATCCGGGTAGCAATCAGCCCCAGCATTTT
CDR3: CASSPDPGSNQPQHF

J: TRBJ1-2
size: few
D: TRBD1
V: TRBV7-2
DNA: TGTGCCAGCTTCGGGACAGGGAAACTTCACAAGGGGACAAACTATGGCTACACCTTC
CDR3: CASFGTGKLHKGTNYGYTF

J: TRBJ1-1
size: NA
D: NA
V: TRBV7-2
DNA: TGTGCCAGCAGCACACCGACAGGTATGAACACTGAAGCTTTCTTT
CDR3: CASSTPTGMNTEAFF

J: TRBJ2-3
size: NA
D: NA
V: TRBV4-2
DNA: TGTGCCAGCAGCCAAGAACCACTCCCTGGGGGCGCCCTGACAGATACGCAGTATTTT
CDR3: CASSQEPLPGGALTDTQYF

J: TRBJ2-7
size: NA
D: NA
V: TRBV19
DNA: TGTGCCAGTAGTATTGGGGGGGCGCAGTTTCAAAGCTACGAGCAGTACTTC
CDR3: CASSIGGAQFQSYEQYF

J: TRBJ2-2
size: few
D: TRBD1
V: TRBV30
DNA: TGTGCCTGGAGTGTAATCCTGGCAGACAGGGGGTACGCCGGGGAGCTGTTTTTT
CDR3: CAWSVILADRGYAGELFF

J: TRBJ2-2
size: NA
D: NA
V: TRBV5-4
DNA: TGTGCCAGCAGCGCCCCTCAGGGTCCCGGGGAGCTGTTTTTT
CDR3: CASSAPQGPGELFF

J: TRBJ2-2
size: NA
D: TRBD2
V: TRBV19
DNA: TGTGCCAGTAGTGTTCTAGCGGGAGCTGCCGGGGAGCTGTTTTTT
CDR3: CASSVLAGAAGELFF

J: TRBJ1-2
size: NA
D: NA
V: TRBV30
DNA: TGTGCCTGGAGTCTAGGAATTAACTATGGCTACACCTTC
CDR3: CAWSLGINYGYTF

J: TRBJ2-5
size: NA
D: NA
V: TRBV7-2
DNA: TGTGCCAGCAGCTTTACAGGGTACCAAGAGACCCAGTACTTC
CDR3: CASSFTGYQETQYF

J: TRBJ2-2
size: NA
D: NA
V: TRBV5-4
DNA: TGTGCCAGCAGCCTGGACATATTGAACACCGGGGAGCTGTTTTTT
CDR3: CASSLDILNTGELFF

J: TRBJ1-3
size: NA
D: NA
V: TRBV28
DNA: TGTGCCAGCAGACCTACAGGGTTCGGAAACACCATATATTTT
CDR3: CASRPTGFGNTIYF

J: TRBJ2-1
size: NA
D: TRBD2
V: TRBV19
DNA: TGTGCCAGTAGTCCCGGGACTAACAATGAGCAGTTCTTC
CDR3: CASSPGTNNEQFF

J: TRBJ1-3
size: NA
D: NA
V: TRBV7-3
DNA: TGTGCCAGCAGCTTGACAGCGTCTGGAAACACCATATATTTT
CDR3: CASSLTASGNTIYF

J: TRBJ2-2
size: NA
D: NA
V: TRBV29-1
DNA: TGCAGCGTTGAGCAGAGTGGATTCAGGAGGGGGCACCCTTTGACCGGGGAGCTGTTTTTT
CDR3: CSVEQSGFRRGHPLTGELFF

J: TRBJ1-2
size: NA
D: NA
V: TRBV5-6
DNA: TGTGCCAGCAGCTTGGCCCAGGGGCTGGCTAATGGCTACACCTTC
CDR3: CASSLAQGLANGYTF

J: TRBJ1-1
size: NA
D: TRBD1
V: TRBV30
DNA: TGTGCCTGGAGTAGAGGGGGCAATGAAGCTTTCTTT
CDR3: CAWSRGGNEAFF

J: TRBJ2-7
size: NA
D: TRBD2
V: TRBV6-5
DNA: TGTGCCAGCAGTTCGGGACTAGCGGGGGGGTACGAGCAGTACTTC
CDR3: CASSSGLAGGYEQYF

J: TRBJ2-7
size: NA
D: TRBD2
V: TRBV14
DNA: TGTGCCAGCAGCCAAGACGGGGGGTTTATTGGGTACGAGCAGTACTTC
CDR3: CASSQDGGFIGYEQYF

J: TRBJ2-2
size: NA
D: NA
V: TRBV19
DNA: TGTGCCAGTATCAGAAGCGGAACCACCGGGGAGCTGTTTTTT
CDR3: CASIRSGTTGELFF

J: TRBJ1-6
size: NA
D: TRBD1
V: TRBV13
DNA: TGTGCCAGCAGCTCTACCCGACAGGGGGCGTCACCCCTCCACTTT
CDR3: CASSSTRQGASPLHF

J: TRBJ1-2
size: NA
D: NA
V: TRBV30
DNA: TGTGCCTGGAGTCCTTCATTGACATTTGCCGACTATGGCTACACCTTC
CDR3: CAWSPSLTFADYGYTF